This T cell receptor (beta chain) originates from a study of T cell responses to AZD1222 COVID-19 vaccine. Using immunoSEQ multiplex PCR, the repertoire was profiled, and TCRdb retains in-frame clones only, with some absent. The sample records 85,000 or so clones, approximately 86% being singletons. CDR3 length equals 17 residues. Germline CDR1 is SGDLS and CDR2 is YYNGEE. The germline V and J ends were trimmed by 0 bases and 4 bases, with 16 bases remaining between them. Sequenced material: peripheral blood, taken 28 days after the second AZD1222 dose. The V and J genes are TRBV9 and TRBJ2-2; weak D call: TRBD1 (5 bases). The clonotype comes from an adult who received the AZD1222 COVID-19 vaccine. CDR3 amino acids: CASSVGSGMVFTGELFF. In DNA form, the CDR3 reads TGTGCCAGCAGCGTAGGGTCAGGGATGGTTTTCACCGGGGAGCTGTTTTTT.